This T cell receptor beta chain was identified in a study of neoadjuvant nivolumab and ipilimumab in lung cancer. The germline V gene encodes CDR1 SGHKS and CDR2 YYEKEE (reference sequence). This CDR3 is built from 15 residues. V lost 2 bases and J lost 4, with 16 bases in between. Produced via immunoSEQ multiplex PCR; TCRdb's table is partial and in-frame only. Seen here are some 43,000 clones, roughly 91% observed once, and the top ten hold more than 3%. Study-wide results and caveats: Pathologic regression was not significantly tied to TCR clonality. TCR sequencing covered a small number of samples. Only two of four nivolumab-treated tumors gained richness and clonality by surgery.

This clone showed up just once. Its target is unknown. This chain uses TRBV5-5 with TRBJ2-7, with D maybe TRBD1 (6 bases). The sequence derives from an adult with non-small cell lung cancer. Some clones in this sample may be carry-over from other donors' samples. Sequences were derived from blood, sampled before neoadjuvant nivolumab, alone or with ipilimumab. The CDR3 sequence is CASSFAVAGVYEQYF. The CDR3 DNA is TGTGCCAGCAGCTTCGCTGTCGCAGGGGTTTACGAGCAGTACTTC.